These T cell receptor beta chains were read from a single sample in a study of T cells in Graves' hyperthyroidism and ophthalmopathy. One entry per CDR3 protein results from TCRdb running MiXCR on the multiplex PCR reads. The sample has 550,000 to 850,000 distinct CDR3 sequences, 15% to 20% seen once. Specimen: blood. These TCRs come from a woman in her forties or fifties with Graves' hyperthyroidism that later progressed to Graves' ophthalmopathy. The CDR3 runs from the conserved cysteine through the conserved F or W. The D gene is left open where the match is weak. Some rows mark clone size as missing; the rest say once, few, many or name a class of expanded clone.

CDR3,DNA,J,size,V,D
CASRAEFYEQYF,TGTGCCAGCAGAGCAGAGTTCTACGAGCAGTACTTC,TRBJ2-7,many,TRBV12-3/TRBV12-4,NA
CASSLSRSKGEKLFF,TGTGCCAGCAGTTTATCGAGGTCAAAGGGGGAAAAACTGTTTTTT,TRBJ1-4,NA,TRBV27,NA
CSASAPGQGSSPLHF,TGCAGTGCTAGTGCCCCGGGACAGGGATCTTCACCCCTCCACTTT,TRBJ1-6,NA,TRBV20-1,TRBD1
CASGGEAAYGYTF,TGTGCCAGCGGGGGAGAAGCGGCCTATGGCTACACCTTC,TRBJ1-2,NA,TRBV2,NA
CASSFNPGQVTGELFF,TGCGCCAGCAGCTTTAATCCGGGACAGGTCACCGGGGAGCTGTTTTTT,TRBJ2-2,NA,TRBV5-1,TRBD1
CASSLNGGSSNQPQHF,TGTGCCAGCTCACTTAACGGCGGATCTAGCAATCAGCCCCAGCATTTT,TRBJ1-5,few,TRBV18,NA
CATWTVNTEAFF,TGTGCCACCTGGACAGTGAACACTGAAGCTTTCTTT,TRBJ1-1,many,TRBV2,NA
CASSPRGYSYNEQFF,TGTGCCAGTAGCCCAAGGGGATACTCCTACAATGAGCAGTTCTTC,TRBJ2-1,NA,TRBV19,NA
CASSLTGDEQYF,TGTGCCAGCAGTTTAACAGGGGACGAGCAGTACTTC,TRBJ2-7,many,TRBV12-3/TRBV12-4,TRBD1
CASSKGREAFF,TGTGCCAGCAGCAAAGGGCGGGAAGCTTTCTTT,TRBJ1-1,many,TRBV3-1,NA
CASSQELTGGYTEAFF,TGCGCCAGCAGCCAGGAGCTAACAGGGGGTTATACTGAAGCTTTCTTT,TRBJ1-1,few,TRBV4-1,TRBD1
CASSQGDSAGSPLHF,TGTGCCAGCAGCCAAGGGGACAGTGCTGGATCACCCCTCCACTTT,TRBJ1-6,NA,TRBV14,TRBD1
CSVGGGGAGNQPQHF,TGCAGCGTGGGCGGGGGGGGCGCGGGCAATCAGCCCCAGCATTTT,TRBJ1-5,NA,TRBV29-1,NA
CASSQGGGAGDPMTQYF,TGTGCCAGCAGCCAAGGGGGTGGAGCGGGGGACCCGATGACCCAGTACTTC,TRBJ2-5,many,TRBV3-1,TRBD2
CASTPSGTGGRNYGYTF,TGTGCCAGCACCCCCTCCGGGACAGGGGGACGTAACTATGGCTACACCTTC,TRBJ1-2,few,TRBV5-6,TRBD1
CASSVEYSPLHF,TGTGCCAGCAGTGTCGAGTATTCACCCCTCCACTTT,TRBJ1-6,few,TRBV2,NA
CAISLTEPSSGNTIYF,TGTGCCATCAGTTTGACAGAGCCATCCTCTGGAAACACCATATATTTT,TRBJ1-3,NA,TRBV10-3,NA
CSAPGLAGPKADTQYF,TGCAGTGCTCCCGGACTAGCGGGGCCGAAGGCAGATACGCAGTATTTT,TRBJ2-3,NA,TRBV20-1,TRBD2
CASNSLGDTEAFF,TGTGCCAGCAATTCCTTGGGTGATACTGAAGCTTTCTTT,TRBJ1-1,many,TRBV12-3/TRBV12-4,NA
CSASPGQTSAYEQYF,TGCAGTGCTAGCCCCGGACAGACGAGCGCTTACGAGCAGTACTTC,TRBJ2-7,NA,TRBV20-1,NA
CASSVEPQGNEKLFF,TGTGCCAGCAGCGTAGAGCCACAGGGTAATGAAAAACTGTTTTTT,TRBJ1-4,few,TRBV9,NA
CASSLWGGKGSSYNEQFF,TGTGCCAGCAGCTTATGGGGAGGTAAGGGGAGCTCCTACAATGAGCAGTTCTTC,TRBJ2-1,NA,TRBV7-3,NA
CASSDVGVTEAFF,TGTGCCAGCAGTGATGTCGGGGTGACTGAAGCTTTCTTT,TRBJ1-1,NA,TRBV25-1,NA
CASSLVSLADNEQFF,TGTGCCAGCAGCTTAGTGAGTCTGGCCGACAATGAGCAGTTCTTC,TRBJ2-1,NA,TRBV7-9,NA
CASAPRGDSYEQYF,TGTGCCAGCGCCCCTCGGGGGGACTCCTACGAGCAGTACTTC,TRBJ2-7,NA,TRBV6-1,TRBD2
CAWSLSSYEQYF,TGTGCCTGGAGTTTGAGCTCCTACGAGCAGTACTTC,TRBJ2-7,many,TRBV30,NA
CASSQRPSFRAGELFF,TGTGCCAGCAGCCAACGGCCATCTTTCCGAGCCGGGGAGCTGTTTTTT,TRBJ2-2,NA,TRBV3-1,NA
CASSIEGAQYNEQFF,TGTGCCAGTAGTATCGAGGGAGCACAGTACAATGAGCAGTTCTTC,TRBJ2-1,few,TRBV19,NA
CASMAGRVQETQYF,TGTGCCAGCATGGCGGGACGGGTCCAAGAGACCCAGTACTTC,TRBJ2-5,NA,TRBV2,NA
CASLGQHRYYEQYF,TGTGCCAGCCTCGGACAACACCGCTACTACGAGCAGTACTTC,TRBJ2-7,few,TRBV27,NA
CASSYAKTLNTEAFF,TGTGCCAGCAGTTACGCCAAGACATTGAACACTGAAGCTTTCTTT,TRBJ1-1,few,TRBV6-5,NA